This TCR beta chain came from a study of Ad26.COV2.S vaccination and SARS-CoV-2 variants. Study overall: Donor participated within the Ad26.COV2.S arm of the COV1001 trial.

V lost 1 base to trimming and J lost 8 bases; unmatched junction nucleotides: 8. Germline assignment: CDR1 SGHNT and CDR2 YYREEE (reference sequence). This CDR3 comprises 16 residues. Overall study results and limits: Breadth, reportedly substantial, characterized the spike-specific CD8+ and CD4+ T cell responses after vaccination. Vaccine recipients posted higher spike-specific TCR breadth than their placebo counterparts. Total T cell responses were possibly underestimated by TCR breadth and depth analyses.

A remark on this clone: Its antigen is unknown.

Treatment: around 19 received Ad26.COV2.S at low or high dose, single or two shots; 5 received placebo; per-sample allocation not given. At day 63 after the first vaccine or placebo injection, samples were drawn. Using immunoSEQ multiplex PCR, the repertoire was profiled, and TCRdb retains in-frame clones only, with some absent. The table lists 300,000 to 350,000 clones, roughly 90% of them singletons, with 6.4% in the top ten. The clonotype originates from a person aged 18-65 years who received the Ad26.COV2.S COVID-19 vaccine or a placebo. The V and J genes are TRBV5-4 and TRBJ1-6, with 8 bases aligning to TRBD1. The sequencing used peripheral blood, collected in a trial of Ad26.COV2.S vaccine versus placebo. This CDR3 reads CASSLNVQGADSPLHF. CDR3 in DNA: TGTGCCAGCAGCTTGAATGTGCAGGGGGCGGATTCACCCCTCCACTTT.